Here is one T cell receptor (beta chain) with its context. This sample is part of a study of blood T cell repertoires in COVID-19. Study summary: Samples representing acute and convalescent COVID-19 were sourced from the United States, Italy and Spain. The cDNA or gDNA used as material had been derived from T cells, B-cell-depleted T cells, or PBMCs.

Original processing methods: The assay estimated nucleated cells by amplifying reference gene primers. Assay: immunoSEQ multiplex PCR; the TCRdb copy retains only in-frame clones and omits some. V, J and clone size derive from that table, while D and trimming were established from the DNA sequence. Among approximately 140,000 clones listed, around 84% were seen once. The germline gives CDR1 KGHSH, CDR2 LQKENI. This CDR3 is built from 14 residues. Germline trimming cut 3 bases from V and 4 bases from J; bases unmatched to any gene: 4. The chain is built from TRBV18 and TRBJ2-7; TRBD1 matches at 9 bases. The receptor was derived from a woman in her sixties or seventies with acute or convalescent COVID-19. The specimen was peripheral blood. The CDR3 DNA sequence: TGTGCCAGCTCACCCGGACAGGGGCCTTACGAGCAGTACTTC. Translation gives CASSPGQGPYEQYF.